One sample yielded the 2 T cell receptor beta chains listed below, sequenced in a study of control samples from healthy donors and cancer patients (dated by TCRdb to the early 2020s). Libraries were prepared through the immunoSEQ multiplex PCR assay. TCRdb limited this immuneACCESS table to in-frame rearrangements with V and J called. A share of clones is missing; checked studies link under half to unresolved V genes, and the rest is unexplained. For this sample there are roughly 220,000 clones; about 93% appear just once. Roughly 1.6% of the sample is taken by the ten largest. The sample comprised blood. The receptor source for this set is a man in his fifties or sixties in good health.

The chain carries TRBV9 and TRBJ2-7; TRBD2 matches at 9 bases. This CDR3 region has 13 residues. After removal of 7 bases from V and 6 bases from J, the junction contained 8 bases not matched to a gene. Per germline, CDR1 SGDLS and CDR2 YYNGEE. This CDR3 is CASGGASGAEQYF. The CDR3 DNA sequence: TGTGCCAGCGGCGGGGCTAGCGGGGCCGAGCAGTACTTC.

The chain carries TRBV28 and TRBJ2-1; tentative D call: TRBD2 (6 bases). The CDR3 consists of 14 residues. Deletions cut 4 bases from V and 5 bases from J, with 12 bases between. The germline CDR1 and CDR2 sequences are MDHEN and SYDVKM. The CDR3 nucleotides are TGTGCCAGCAGTTCTGGGACTGTAAACAATGAGCAGTTCTTC. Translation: CASSSGTVNNEQFF.